The clone carrying this TCR beta chain was seen repeatedly, ten times or more. The antigen is not known. Time point given: newly diagnosed GD, antithyroid drugs for less than 3 months. Scientists built the TCR library using RNA that was extracted from PBMCs. The sample belongs to a study of regulatory T cells in long-lasting Graves disease. V was shortened by 3 bases and J by 4 bases, with 11 bases between the two germline ends. CDR3 length equals 14 residues. The germline V gene encodes CDR1 SGHRS and CDR2 YFSETQ. Researchers made TCR beta libraries by using iRepertoire HTBI primers and running Arm-PCR on CDR3 regions. TCRdb re-analysed the multiplex PCR reads in MiXCR, keeping a single row per CDR3 protein. The sample records about 240,000 distinct CDR3 sequences, 20% to 25% being singletons. Study-wide results and limits: New patients shared roughly 1,000 public clonotypes, and persistent patients shared more, with 2,500 to 3,000.

The rearrangement uses TRBV5-1 and TRBJ2-1, with a possible D match to TRBD1 (6 bases). The TCR comes from a female donor with Graves disease. The sequences come from peripheral blood mononuclear cells (PBMCs), collected at new diagnosis, from a patient treated with antithyroid drugs. In DNA form, the CDR3 reads TGCGCCAGCAGCTCACAGGGATATTACAATGAGCAGTTCTTC. Amino acid sequence: CASSSQGYYNEQFF.